Described below is a single TCR beta chain sequence and its context. Its antigen is as yet unknown. PCR was performed a second time for about 6 to 12 cycles using a sample-barcoded 5' primer and a J-beta primer mix. Each CDR3 protein gets one entry after TCRdb re-called the 5' RACE reads with MiXCR. The repertoire holds about 640,000 distinct CDR3 sequences, with approximately 50% as singletons. Germline values: CDR1 DFQATT, CDR2 SNEGSKA (reference sequence). The CDR3 loop spans 14 amino acids. V was pared by 5 bases and J by 1 base, with 13 bases between. This record comes from a study of blood T cells in healthy people across ages. Findings and limits, study-wide: It was not known whether donors were CMV positive (a possible confounder of expanded clonotype changes).

The sequence derives from a man aged 55 to 70 in good health. This chain links TRBV20-1 with TRBJ2-3; D is uncertain. The sample comprised blood. The CDR3 DNA is TGCAGTGCTCTGGCACGAGTTGGCACAGATACGCAGTATTTT. Translation gives CSALARVGTDTQYF.